This T cell receptor (beta chain) originates from a study of beta chain features in type 1 diabetes. As for the study in general: The number of sorted cells examined across all samples was 107,917,701. The study's findings and limits: In every one of the four CD4+ subsets, TCRB CDR3s were moderately but significantly shorter in Type 1 diabetes patients.

V lost 0 bases to trimming and J lost 4 bases, with 12 bases between them. This CDR3 is built from 15 residues. Germline V gives CDR1 LNHNV, CDR2 YYDKDF (reference sequence). Since all of the isolated RNA was reverse transcribed, expressed TCRB transcripts were what got sequenced. Only in-frame clones appear in the TCRdb table, and some are missing; sequencing was by immunoSEQ multiplex PCR. The table lists 300,000 to 400,000 clones, around a tenth of them singletons. Cell sorting via CD45RO/CCR7/CD25/CD127/CD95/CD27 was performed to obtain CD4+ naive, central memory, regulatory and stem cell-like memory cells. Only a few counts were recorded for this clone. Its target is unknown.

Sequencing was performed on central memory CD4+ T cells from blood. This chain joins TRBV15 and TRBJ1-1; D possibly corresponds to TRBD1 (5 bases). This clonotype was sampled from a man aged 25 to 45 with type 1 diabetes. The CDR3 sequence: CATSRDLVGGTEAFF. For the CDR3, the DNA is TGTGCCACCAGCAGAGATCTGGTGGGGGGCACTGAAGCTTTCTTT.